The 27 T cell receptor beta chains below all came from one sample that was sequenced in a study of tissue T cells after allogeneic stem cell transplantation. The time point is: mouse harvest day 14 after allogeneic transplant. The graft held 10^6 splenic CD5+ T cells and 10^7 T-cell-depleted bone marrow cells. Sequencing was performed with immunoSEQ multiplex PCR; in TCRdb, only in-frame clones are kept and a portion is missing. Of thousands of clones listed, around 37% are singletons. The sample comprised skin. The origin of the receptors is a female BALB/c mouse given C57BL/6 T cells with graft-versus-host disease after an allogeneic hematopoietic cell transplant.

Worth noting for this clone: Each gene name is a mouse one. The read ends 1 residue before the CDR3 terminus; that terminus is restored from the germline J gene. The chain joins TRBV16 to TRBJ2-5, with D maybe TRBD1 (5 bases). V lost 3 bases and J 2 bases, leaving 9 bases between the germline ends. The CDR3 has 14 residues. Germline values: CDR1 SGHSA, CDR2 FRNQAP. CDR3 amino acids: CASSFRAGQDTQYF. CDR3 DNA, as far as it was read: TGTGCAAGCAGCTTCAGGGCGGGCCAAGACACCCAGTAC.

Details on this clone: The genes and germline here are from mouse. The read finishes 1 residue shy of the CDR3 end, and the germline J gene is used to complete it. The V call is TRBV1, the J call TRBJ2-1, with D uncertain. The CDR3 has 12 residues. V dropped 3 bases and J dropped 1 base, with 1 base sitting between them. Germline V gene lookup returns CDR1 NSQYPW and CDR2 LRSPGD (reference sequence). CDR3 region: CTCSANYAEQFF. Incomplete CDR3 DNA: TGCACCTGCAGTGCGAACTATGCTGAGCAGTTC.

This clone was seen only a few times. Mouse names are used for the genes. The observed sequence ends 1 residue before the CDR3 terminus, with the missing tail filled in from the germline J gene. The chain recombines TRBV20 with TRBJ2-1; D not resolved. The V end lost 0 bases, the J end lost 4 bases, and 4 bases lay between the germline ends. The CDR3 contains 12 residues. CDR1 is GFQATS, CDR2 STVNSAI, per germline. CDR3 protein: CGARDRYAEQFF. Partial CDR3 DNA: TGTGGTGCTAGGGACAGATATGCTGAGCAGTTC.

Comments on this clone: Any gene name here is a mouse gene name. Read coverage stops 1 residue before the CDR3 terminus; the germline J gene supplies the remainder. The chain links TRBV1 to TRBJ1-1; 7 bases match TRBD1. CDR3 length: 14 amino acids. Germline V lookup: CDR1 NSQYPW, CDR2 LRSPGD (reference sequence). V trimming: 0 bases; J trimming: 4 bases; junction bases outside the gene matches: 2. The CDR3 bases that were read are TGCACCTGCAGTGCAGACAGGGGGAGCACAGAAGTCTTC. Translated: CTCSADRGSTEVF. In full, the CDR3 reads CTCSADRGSTEVFF.

In regard to this clone: Mouse germline and gene names are used. Read coverage stops 1 residue before the CDR3 terminus; the germline J gene supplies the remainder. This sequence joins TRBV26 and TRBJ2-7; 7 nucleotides line up with TRBD2. This CDR3 has 13 amino acids. Germline CDR1 reads KGHPV; CDR2 reads FQNQEV (reference sequence). The trim removed 6 bases at V and 0 bases at J, leaving 2 bases unmatched. The CDR3: CASRGTVSYEQYF. Partial CDR3 DNA: TGTGCCAGCAGGGGGACTGTCTCCTATGAACAGTAC.

This clone occurred a few times. Mouse germline and gene names are used. The CDR3 is cut off 1 residue early in the read; its end comes from the germline J gene. The J gene is TRBJ2-1, the V gene TRBV12-1, with 9 bases that match TRBD2. CDR3 length: 15 amino acids. Germline V gene sequence: CDR1 SGHSN, CDR2 HYEKVE. J gave up 4 bases and V 2 bases, and 5 bases lay outside the gene matches. The part of the CDR3 DNA that was read is TGTGCCAGCTCTCACCCGGGACTGGGTTATGCTGAGCAGTTC. Encoded protein: CASSHPGLGYAEQF. The CDR3 in its entirety is CASSHPGLGYAEQFF.

Notes on this clone: These gene names are mouse names. With the read ending 1 residue before the CDR3 end, the germline J gene is used to fill in that end. The V and J genes are TRBV26 and TRBJ2-3, with unresolved D. V was trimmed by 5 bases and J by 0 bases, leaving 6 bases between them. Germline V CDR1 and CDR2: KGHPV, FQNQEV (reference sequence). This CDR3 contains 13 residues. The CDR3: CASSAVSAETLYF. The covered CDR3 bases are TGTGCCAGCAGTGCAGTGAGTGCAGAAACGCTGTAT.

Notes on this clone: Gene names refer to mouse genes. Read data end 1 residue before the CDR3 end; the end is taken from the germline J gene. This chain uses TRBV3 with TRBJ2-7, with TRBD1 matching over 7 bases. J was trimmed by 4 bases and V by 4 bases; bases with no gene match: 4. CDR1 is SNHLY, CDR2 FYNGKV, per germline (reference sequence). This CDR3 contains 13 residues. The covered CDR3 bases are TGTGCCAGCAGCTCCCGGGACAGATATGAACAGTAC. Translating it yields CASSSRDRYEQY. The CDR3, in full, reads CASSSRDRYEQYF.

Details on this clone: Genes and germline come from the mouse. Read coverage stops 1 residue before the CDR3 terminus; the germline J gene supplies the remainder. V is TRBV23 and J is TRBJ1-1. Per germline, CDR1 KGHTA and CDR2 FQNQQP. This CDR3 has 14 residues. The CDR3 spells CSSSQSGPNTEVFF. CDR3 DNA, as far as it was read: TGCTCCAGCAGTCAATCGGGACCCAACACAGAAGTCTTC.

A remark on this clone: Gene names denote mouse genes. The CDR3 is cut off 1 residue early in the read; its end comes from the germline J gene. The J gene is TRBJ2-5, the V gene TRBV26, with D hard to call. V was cut by 4 bases and J by 1 base, with 3 bases left in between. The CDR3 runs 12 residues. From germline, CDR1 is KGHPV and CDR2 FQNQEV (reference sequence). The sequenced part of the CDR3 DNA is TGTGCCAGCAGTCCACACCAAGACACCCAGTAC. Translated, it gives CASSPHQDTQY. The entire CDR3 is CASSPHQDTQYF.

About this clone: Gene and germline names: mouse. The read is 1 residue too short to cover the CDR3 end, so that end is filled in from the germline J gene. The chain uses TRBV16 and TRBJ2-7; 7 bases map to TRBD2. The CDR3 has 12 residues. CDR1 is SGHSA, CDR2 FRNQAP, per germline. J was trimmed by 7 bases and V by 0 bases; bases with no gene match: 0. CDR3 DNA, as far as it was read: TGTGCAAGCAGCTTAGACTGGGGGGAACAGTAC. Amino acid sequence: CASSLDWGEQY. The full CDR3 sequence reads CASSLDWGEQYF.

This clone is medium-sized. The genes and germline here are from mouse. The read ends 1 residue before the CDR3 terminus; that terminus is restored from the germline J gene. This chain uses TRBV26 with TRBJ1-4; possible D gene TRBD1, 5 bases. In germline, CDR1 is KGHPV, CDR2 FQNQEV (reference sequence). This CDR3 has 14 residues. The V and J ends lost 4 bases and 0 bases respectively, with 6 bases between them. The CDR3 loop reads CASSRTFSNERLFF. The sequenced part of the CDR3 DNA is TGTGCCAGCAGTCGGACATTTTCCAACGAAAGATTATTT.

This clone has more than one count but fewer than ten. Gene names denote mouse genes. Sequencing ends 1 residue short of the CDR3 end; the germline J gene provides the rest. The same CDR3 also results from other DNA sequences found in this sample. The J gene is TRBJ2-3, the V gene TRBV13-1; 8 bases match TRBD2. This CDR3 is built from 16 residues. Per the germline V gene, CDR1 is NSHNY and CDR2 is SYGAGN. V gave up 0 bases and J gave up 3 bases; unmatched junction bases: 6. The sequenced CDR3 bases are TGTGCCAGCAGTGATGGGGGGGGGCAGGGGGCAGAAACGCTGTAT. Protein: CASSDGGGQGAETLY. The full CDR3 protein reads CASSDGGGQGAETLYF.

This clone is categorized as medium-sized. Mouse names are used for the genes. Coverage ceases 1 residue before the CDR3 finishes, and the germline J gene fills in the end. The genes are TRBV4 and TRBJ2-2; D perhaps matches TRBD1 (6 bases). CDR1 and CDR2 from the germline V gene are LGHDT and YNNKQL (reference sequence). This CDR3 comprises 14 residues. The ends were cut back, 5 bases at V and 1 base at J, with 8 bases in the middle. CDR3 sequence reads: CASSMGQNTGQLYF. Incomplete CDR3 DNA: TGTGCCAGCAGCATGGGACAAAACACCGGGCAGCTCTAC.

This clone is labeled medium-sized (0.01 to 0.1%). The gene names here belong to mouse. The sequence runs out 1 residue before the end of the CDR3; the remainder is reconstructed from the germline J gene. This sequence joins TRBV14 and TRBJ2-5; D ambiguous. Trimming took off 2 bases at V and 6 bases at J, with 10 bases between the two ends. The CDR3 has 13 residues. The germline V gene has CDR1 SGHDT and CDR2 FRDEAV. CDR3 loop: CASSLTGVDTQYF. Incomplete CDR3 DNA: TGTGCCAGCAGTTTAACCGGGGTCGACACCCAGTAC.

Turning to this clone: Mouse gene names and germline throughout. CDR3 DNA (partial): TGTGCCAGCAGTCCCGACACTTCTGGAAATACGCTCTAT. Its translation is CASSPDTSGNTLY. The entire CDR3 protein reads CASSPDTSGNTLYF. J is TRBJ1-3 and V is TRBV26; no firm D call. Read data end 1 residue before the CDR3 end; the end is taken from the germline J gene. CDR1 is KGHPV, CDR2 FQNQEV, per germline (reference sequence). Trimming cost V 4 bases and J 0 bases, with 7 bases left between them. There are 14 residues in the CDR3.

To note about this clone: Gene and germline names: mouse. The read finishes 1 residue shy of the CDR3 end, and the germline J gene is used to complete it. The genes are TRBV20 and TRBJ1-1; 7 bases map to TRBD1. Germline CDR1 GFQATS, CDR2 STVNSAI. J was trimmed by 0 bases and V by 1 base; bases with no gene match: 2. CDR3 length equals 14 residues. CDR3 DNA (partial): TGTGGTGCTAGGGTCGGGACAGCAAACACAGAAGTCTTC. It codes for CGARVGTANTEVF. The entire CDR3 protein reads CGARVGTANTEVFF.

This clone is medium-sized within its sample. Gene names refer to mouse genes. The read halts 1 residue ahead of the CDR3 end, with the missing end drawn from the germline J gene. The chain links TRBV26 to TRBJ1-2; no definite D call. V lost 4 bases and J 0 bases, leaving 6 bases between the germline ends. Per the germline V gene, CDR1 is KGHPV and CDR2 is FQNQEV (reference sequence). The CDR3 runs 13 residues. CDR3 region: CASSPRPNSDYTF. The CDR3 DNA, read in part, is TGTGCCAGCAGTCCCCGTCCAAACTCCGACTACACC.

Within the sample, this clone is medium-sized (0.01 to 0.1%). Any gene name here is a mouse gene name. Read sequence stops 1 residue before the CDR3 end, and the germline J gene provides the missing end. This sample includes further DNA sequences coding for the same CDR3. This sequence joins TRBV26 and TRBJ2-2; 10 bases map to TRBD1. Germline V gene data show CDR1 as KGHPV and CDR2 as FQNQEV (reference sequence). V lost 5 bases, J lost 4 bases, and 4 bases stayed unmatched. The CDR3 runs 15 residues. Incomplete CDR3 DNA: TGTGCCAGCAGTAGGGACAGGGGAGGCACCGGGCAGCTCTAC. Amino acids: CASSRDRGGTGQLY. The full CDR3 reads CASSRDRGGTGQLYF.

Note on this clone: These gene names are mouse names. Read data end 1 residue before the CDR3 end; the end is taken from the germline J gene. This same CDR3 is encoded by further DNA sequences in the sample. This chain connects TRBV26 to TRBJ1-2, with D unclear. The CDR3 totals 12 residues. The V end was cut by 2 bases, the J end by 0 bases, with 1 base between. Germline V gives CDR1 KGHPV, CDR2 FQNQEV (reference sequence). The CDR3 DNA, read in part, is TGTGCCAGCAGTCTGGCAAACTCCGACTACACC. The encoded protein is CASSLANSDYT. The complete CDR3 sequence is CASSLANSDYTF.

Only a few counts were recorded for this clone. Genes here carry mouse names. CDR3 loop: CASSRQGGSGNTLYF. CDR3 DNA (partial): TGTGCCAGCAGCCGACAGGGGGGTTCTGGAAATACGCTCTAT. The chain combines TRBV26 with TRBJ1-3; 9 bases line up with TRBD1. The CDR3 extends 1 residue past the end of the read, so its final part is completed from the germline J gene. The V gene end was trimmed by 6 bases and the J gene end by 0 bases; junction bases not matched to a gene: 3. CDR1 is KGHPV, CDR2 FQNQEV, per germline (reference sequence). The CDR3 totals 15 residues.

This clone has only a few counts. Gene names and germline match the mouse. The CDR3 goes on 1 residue after the read ends, and that part is filled in from the germline J gene. The gene calls are TRBV3 and TRBJ2-4; TRBD1 might be the D (6 bases). Trimming left V 5 bases short and J 1 base short, with 10 bases between. The CDR3 covers 14 residues. Germline CDR1 and CDR2: SNHLY and FYNGKV (reference sequence). The CDR3 loop reads CASSTQGRQNTLYF. The CDR3 DNA, read in part, is TGTGCCAGCAGCACACAGGGTCGTCAAAACACCTTGTAC. The whole variable domain, remainder taken from reference TRBV3 and TRBJ2-4, is GPKVLQIPSHQIIDMGQMVTLNCDPVSNHLYFYWYKQILGQQMEFLVNFYNGKVMEKSKLFKDQFSVERPDGSYFTLKIQPTALEDSAVYFCASSTQGRQNTLYFGAGTRLSVL.

This clone is labeled as medium-sized. Genes and germline are mouse. The CDR3 extends 1 residue past the end of the read, so its final part is completed from the germline J gene. The rearrangement joins TRBV16 to TRBJ2-2; D tentatively reads TRBD1 or TRBD2 (6 bases each). V dropped 10 bases and J dropped 4 bases, with 10 bases sitting between them. CDR1 is SGHSA and CDR2 is FRNQAP in the germline V gene. CDR3 length equals 12 residues. The CDR3 here is CAKEGGTGQLYF. CDR3 DNA, as far as it was read: TGTGCAAAGGAGGGGGGCACCGGGCAGCTCTAC.

By its share, this clone is medium-sized. Gene and germline names: mouse. CDR3 bases read: TGTGCCAGCAGCCGGGACAATAGTGCAGAAACGCTGTAT. Residues: CASSRDNSAETLY. The whole CDR3 sequence reads CASSRDNSAETLYF. This sequence joins TRBV26 and TRBJ2-3; tentatively, D is TRBD1 (6 bases). The read ends 1 residue before the CDR3 terminus; that terminus is restored from the germline J gene. The CDR3 is 14 residues long. V lost 6 bases and J lost 0, with 10 bases in between. Germline loops: CDR1 KGHPV, CDR2 FQNQEV (reference sequence).

In the case of this clone: Mouse gene names apply. The read finishes 1 residue shy of the CDR3 end, and the germline J gene is used to complete it. The rearrangement joins TRBV1 to TRBJ1-1; perhaps TRBD1 as D (6 bases). This CDR3 has 15 residues. CDR1 is NSQYPW, CDR2 LRSPGD, per germline (reference sequence). Trimming stripped 4 bases from V and 0 bases from J, with 12 bases between. The CDR3 is CTCSGETGSNTEVFF. The CDR3 bases that were read are TGCACCTGCAGTGGGGAGACAGGTTCAAACACAGAAGTCTTC.

Remarks on this clone: Mouse gene names and germline throughout. The read finishes 1 residue shy of the CDR3 end, and the germline J gene is used to complete it. This sequence joins TRBV26 and TRBJ2-4, with TRBD2 matching 11 bases. V shed 4 bases, J shed 0 bases, and the junction held 6 bases outside the gene matches. The CDR3 spans 17 residues. Germline CDR1 reads KGHPV; CDR2 reads FQNQEV (reference sequence). CDR3 sequence: CASSPGLGGLSQNTLYF. Partial CDR3 DNA: TGTGCCAGCAGTCCTGGACTGGGGGGCCTTAGTCAAAACACCTTGTAC.

As regards this clone: The listed genes are named as in mouse. Read data end 1 residue before the CDR3 end; the end is taken from the germline J gene. The chain combines TRBV26 with TRBJ2-3; D is perhaps TRBD1 (5 bases). Germline CDR1 KGHPV, CDR2 FQNQEV (reference sequence). The length of the CDR3 is 14 residues. Trimming left V 6 bases short and J 1 base short, with 11 bases between. CDR3 sequence: CASRRTFGAETLYF. CDR3 DNA (partial): TGTGCCAGCAGGCGGACATTCGGTGCAGAAACGCTGTAT.